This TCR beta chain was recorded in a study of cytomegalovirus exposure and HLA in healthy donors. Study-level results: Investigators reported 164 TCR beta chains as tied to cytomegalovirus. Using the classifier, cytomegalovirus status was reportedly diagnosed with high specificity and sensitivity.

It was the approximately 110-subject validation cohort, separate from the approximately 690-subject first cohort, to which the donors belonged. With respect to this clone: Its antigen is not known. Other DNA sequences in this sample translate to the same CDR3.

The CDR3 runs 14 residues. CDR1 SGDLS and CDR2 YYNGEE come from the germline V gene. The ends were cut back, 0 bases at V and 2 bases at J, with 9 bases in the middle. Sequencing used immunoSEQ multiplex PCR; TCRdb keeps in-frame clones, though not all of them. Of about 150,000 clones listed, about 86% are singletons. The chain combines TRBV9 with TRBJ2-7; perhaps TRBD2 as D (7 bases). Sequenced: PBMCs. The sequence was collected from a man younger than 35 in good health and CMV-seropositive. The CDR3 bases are TGTGCCAGCAGCGTAGGCGGGGGCACCTACGAGCAGTACTTC. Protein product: CASSVGGGTYEQYF.